The rows below give T cell receptor beta chains drawn from one sample of a study of blood T cell repertoires in COVID-19. Generated by immunoSEQ multiplex PCR, the TCRdb table keeps only in-frame clones and is missing some. The data hold a few hundred thousand clones, with around 84% observed a single time. The sequenced sample was peripheral blood. The receptor source for this set is a middle-aged man who had recovered from COVID-19. Each CDR3 is given with its conserved first and last residue.

j_gene: TRBJ1-1; v_gene: TRBV5-1; CDR3aa: CASSFQGAATEAFF
j_gene: TRBJ1-1; v_gene: TRBV1; CDR3aa: CTSSQGQGNYTEAFF
j_gene: TRBJ1-6; v_gene: TRBV7-8; CDR3aa: CASSKDGSSSYNSPLHF
j_gene: TRBJ2-7; v_gene: TRBV14; CDR3aa: CASSQVIYEQYF
j_gene: TRBJ1-4; v_gene: TRBV30; CDR3aa: CAWSDGGVNEKLFF
j_gene: TRBJ2-3; v_gene: TRBV11-2; CDR3aa: CASSLVAGTDTQYF
j_gene: TRBJ2-7; v_gene: TRBV5-1; CDR3aa: CASSFKNSADEQYF
j_gene: TRBJ2-1; v_gene: TRBV18; CDR3aa: CASSLGAPEQFF
j_gene: TRBJ2-1; v_gene: TRBV3-1/TRBV3-2; CDR3aa: CASSQLSGSRDEQFF
j_gene: TRBJ2-7; v_gene: TRBV7-2; CDR3aa: CASSLAGTAPYEQYF
j_gene: TRBJ1-5; v_gene: TRBV28; CDR3aa: CASSLAGAYNQPQHF
j_gene: TRBJ2-7; v_gene: TRBV19; CDR3aa: CATNDRGYEQYF
j_gene: TRBJ1-1; v_gene: TRBV6-2/TRBV6-3; CDR3aa: CASSSIRGATEAFF
j_gene: TRBJ1-1; v_gene: TRBV7-2; CDR3aa: CASSWKQGTEAFF
j_gene: TRBJ2-3; v_gene: TRBV18; CDR3aa: CASSVTSGMSTDTQYF
j_gene: TRBJ2-7; v_gene: TRBV27; CDR3aa: CASSSSGQSEQYF
j_gene: TRBJ1-5; v_gene: TRBV12-3/TRBV12-4; CDR3aa: CASTFGQYQPQHF
j_gene: TRBJ1-2; v_gene: TRBV28; CDR3aa: CASSLHGRTFYGYTF
j_gene: TRBJ1-1; v_gene: TRBV5-6; CDR3aa: CASSFRQDGRKAFF
j_gene: TRBJ2-3; v_gene: TRBV5-6; CDR3aa: CASSLRLAGELGVTDTQYF
j_gene: TRBJ2-1; v_gene: TRBV19; CDR3aa: CASSIVRGSYNEQFF
j_gene: TRBJ2-1; v_gene: TRBV19; CDR3aa: CASSMDRWANEQFF
j_gene: TRBJ1-3; v_gene: TRBV30; CDR3aa: CAWSGQGGGDTIYF
j_gene: TRBJ1-5; v_gene: TRBV6-5; CDR3aa: CASSMTGDSNQPQHF
j_gene: TRBJ1-5; v_gene: TRBV10-1; CDR3aa: CASSGTGEQPQHF
j_gene: TRBJ1-1; v_gene: TRBV19; CDR3aa: CASSRQGSPMNTEAFF